A selection of T cell receptor beta chains follows, all from one sample in a study of blood T cell repertoires in COVID-19. Only in-frame clones appear in the TCRdb table, and some are missing; sequencing was by immunoSEQ multiplex PCR. The repertoire holds some 240,000 clones, with about 91% as singletons. What was sequenced was peripheral blood. These receptors all come from a woman aged 40 to 55 who had recovered from COVID-19. CDR3s include the opening cysteine and the closing phenylalanine or tryptophan. A D gene is named only where the DNA matches it firmly. Not every row has a clone size; where given, it reads once, few, many or a size class.

d_call,j_call,v_call,cdr3_length,clone_size,cdr3_nt,cdr3_aa
.,TRBJ1-1,TRBV10-3,13,.,TGTGCCATCAGTGATCAGGGGTTGACTGAAGCTTTCTTT,CAISDQGLTEAFF
.,TRBJ1-1,TRBV5-1,13,.,TGCGCCAGCAGCACCGGGGGTAACACTGAAGCTTTCTTT,CASSTGGNTEAFF
TRBD2,TRBJ2-3,TRBV10-2,16,.,TGCGCCAGCAGTGTCGGGACTAGCCGCGCCGGGGATACGCAGTATTTT,CASSVGTSRAGDTQYF
TRBD2,TRBJ2-1,TRBV4-3,18,few,TGCGCCAGCAGCCAAGGCTCTAGCGGGAGTGGTACAAGGGATGAGCAGTTCTTC,CASSQGSSGSGTRDEQFF
TRBD1,TRBJ2-1,TRBV27,14,many,TGTGCCAGCAGGCGGGACAGGGCTTACAATGAGCAGTTCTTC,CASRRDRAYNEQFF
.,TRBJ2-3,TRBV28,13,few,TGTGCCAGCAGTAAAGGGGGCACAGATACGCAGTATTTT,CASSKGGTDTQYF
TRBD1,TRBJ1-1,TRBV10-2,17,.,TGCGCCAGTTCACTCCGGGACAGGGGGCGAATGAACACTGAAGCTTTCTTT,CASSLRDRGRMNTEAFF
.,TRBJ1-1,TRBV6-5,14,.,TGTGCCAGCAGTTACATAGACAAGGAGGGTGAAGCTTTCTTT,CASSYIDKEGEAFF
.,TRBJ1-5,TRBV19,13,.,TGTGCCAGTAATGAGAGGATCAATCAGCCCCAGCATTTT,CASNERINQPQHF
TRBD2,TRBJ2-1,TRBV3-1/TRBV3-2,16,.,TGTGCCAGCAGCCTCGGACTAGCGGGGCCTTACAATGAGCAGTTCTTC,CASSLGLAGPYNEQFF
TRBD1,TRBJ1-6,TRBV5-1,20,.,TGCGCCAGCAGCTTGTCAGTGGGACAGGGAGGTACCTCCTATAATTCACCCCTCCACTTT,CASSLSVGQGGTSYNSPLHF
TRBD1,TRBJ1-1,TRBV5-1,16,.,TGCGCCAGCAGCCTGGGACAGGGTGTGGGAAACACTGAAGCTTTCTTT,CASSLGQGVGNTEAFF
.,TRBJ2-2,TRBV15,16,once,TGTGCCACCAGCAGAGATTTAGCGGCGAACACCGGGGAGCTGTTTTTT,CATSRDLAANTGELFF
.,TRBJ2-1,TRBV29-1,11,.,TGCAGCGTTGAAGACAGGGTGAAGCAGTTCTTC,CSVEDRVKQFF
TRBD2,TRBJ2-5,TRBV3-1/TRBV3-2,17,.,TGTGCCAGCAGCCGACGACTAGCGGGGGGTCATCAAGAGACCCAGTACTTC,CASSRRLAGGHQETQYF
TRBD2,TRBJ2-7,TRBV10-3,14,.,TGTGCCATCAGGCCTAGCGGGGGGGCCTACGAGCAGTACTTC,CAIRPSGGAYEQYF
TRBD1,TRBJ2-3,TRBV4-1,15,.,TGCGCCAGCAGCCAGAGGACAGGGAAAGGAGATACGCAGTATTTT,CASSQRTGKGDTQYF
.,TRBJ1-3,TRBV29-1,15,few,TGCAGCGTTGAAGATAGCGGGGGCTCTGGAAACACCATATATTTT,CSVEDSGGSGNTIYF
TRBD2,TRBJ2-2,TRBV5-4,18,once,TGTGCCAGCAGCTTGGGGACTAGCGGGAGAGTGGACACCGGGGAGCTGTTTTTT,CASSLGTSGRVDTGELFF
.,TRBJ1-2,TRBV19,14,once,TGTGCCAGTAGTATCCGAGGGGGTGACTATGGCTACACCTTC,CASSIRGGDYGYTF
.,TRBJ1-1,TRBV5-4,15,.,TGTGCCAGCAGCTTCAAGCAGGGGTTGAACACTGAAGCTTTCTTT,CASSFKQGLNTEAFF
.,TRBJ1-2,TRBV7-9,14,once,TGTGCCAGCAGCTTAACAGGGACCAACTATGGCTACACCTTC,CASSLTGTNYGYTF
.,TRBJ2-5,TRBV5-1,14,.,TGCGCCAGCAGGAAAGGGACAACACAAGAGACCCAGTACTTC,CASRKGTTQETQYF
.,TRBJ1-5,TRBV2,13,.,TGTGCCAGCAGGGTGCAGGGAAATCAGCCCCAGCATTTT,CASRVQGNQPQHF
.,TRBJ2-5,TRBV7-9,11,.,TGTGCCAGCAGCCAGGAGGTGACCCAGTACTTC,CASSQEVTQYF
.,TRBJ1-2,TRBV5-1,14,.,TGCGCCAGCAGCTTGGCCGACAGGAACTATGGCTACACCTTC,CASSLADRNYGYTF
.,TRBJ1-2,TRBV2,13,.,TGTGCCAGCAGTGACCTCGACGGAGGTGGCTACACCTTC,CASSDLDGGGYTF
TRBD2,TRBJ2-1,TRBV5-6,14,.,TGTGCCAGCAGCCCAACTAGCGGGGCCAATGAGCAGTTCTTC,CASSPTSGANEQFF